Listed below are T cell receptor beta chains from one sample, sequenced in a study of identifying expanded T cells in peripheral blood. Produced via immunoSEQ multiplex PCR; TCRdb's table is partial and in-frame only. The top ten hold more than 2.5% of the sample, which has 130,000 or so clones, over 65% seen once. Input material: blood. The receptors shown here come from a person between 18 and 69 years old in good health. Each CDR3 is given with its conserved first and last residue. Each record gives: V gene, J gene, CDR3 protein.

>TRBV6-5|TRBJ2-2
CASSKSNTGELFF
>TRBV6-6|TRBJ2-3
CASSYSGPTDTQYF
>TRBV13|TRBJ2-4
CASSSEQGPDNIQYF
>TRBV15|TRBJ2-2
CATSKLPRTGRTGELFF
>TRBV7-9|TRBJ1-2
CASSLGKTGGDHGYTF
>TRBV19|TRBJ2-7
CASSKLGYEQYF
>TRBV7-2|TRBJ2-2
CASTIRAANTGELFF
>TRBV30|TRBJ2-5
CAWKLAGGPSLKETQYF
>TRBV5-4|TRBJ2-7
CASSLRDRPYEQYF
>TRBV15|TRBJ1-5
CATARSSDQPQHF
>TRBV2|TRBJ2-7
CASTLLGTLYYEQYF
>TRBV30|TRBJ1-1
CAWSAGSEAFF
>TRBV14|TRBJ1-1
CASSRQENTEAFF
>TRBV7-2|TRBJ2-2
CASSLSDPNTGELFF
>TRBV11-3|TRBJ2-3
CASSFRTSFPDTQYF
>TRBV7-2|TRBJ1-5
CASSLVGQNNQPQHF